The present TCR beta chain was sequenced within a study of blood T cell repertoires in COVID-19. Study details: Spain, Italy and the United States supplied samples that represented acute and convalescent COVID-19. Sample material is recorded as cDNA or gDNA derived from T cells, B-cell-depleted T cells, or PBMCs.

CDR1 and CDR2 (germline): SGHVS, FNYEAQ. The V end was cut by 1 base, the J end by 3 bases, with 12 bases between. The CDR3 runs 15 residues. Original handling: Estimated nucleated cell counts came from reference gene primer amplification. Only in-frame clones appear in the TCRdb table, and some are missing; sequencing was by immunoSEQ multiplex PCR. For V, J and clone size, that table is used; D and trimming come from the DNA. In the table there are around 200,000 clones, more than 80% of which are singletons. The specimen was peripheral blood. The sequence came from a woman older than 75 with acute or convalescent COVID-19. V usage is TRBV7-6 and J usage is TRBJ1-1; TRBD1 might be the D (5 bases). CDR3 DNA: TGTGCCAGCAGCTTAGGGGCAGGGCTAGACACTGAAGCTTTCTTT. As protein: CASSLGAGLDTEAFF.